The sequence of this T cell receptor (beta chain) was determined in a study of blood T cell repertoires in COVID-19. Study-level information: The analysed material was cDNA or gDNA that came from T cells, B-cell-depleted T cells, or PBMCs.

Only in-frame clones appear in the TCRdb table, and some are missing; sequencing was by immunoSEQ multiplex PCR. There are over 85,000 clones in the sample; more than 75% occur only once, and roughly 3.3% lies in the top ten. V lost 5 bases, J lost 3 bases, and 6 bases stayed unmatched. The CDR3 sequence is 16 residues long. Germline V lookup: CDR1 MNHNY, CDR2 SVGAGI (reference sequence). This sequence was found in a woman between 45 and 60 years old with acute or convalescent COVID-19. V gene TRBV6-6 combines with J gene TRBJ2-1, with TRBD2 matching over 11 bases. The sequenced sample was peripheral blood. The CDR3 DNA follows: TGTGCCAGCAGTGTCACCGGGACTAGCGGCTACAATGAGCAGTTCTTC. Protein sequence: CASSVTGTSGYNEQFF.